The clone carrying this T cell receptor (beta chain) was picked up a small number of times. The antigen is not known. Sorting that relied on CD45RO/CCR7/CD25/CD127/CD95/CD27 yielded CD4+ naive, central memory, regulatory and stem cell-like memory cells. Expressed TCRB transcripts were sequenced because the isolated RNA had all been reverse transcribed beforehand. The repertoire was sequenced with immunoSEQ multiplex PCR; TCRdb's copy has only in-frame clones and lacks some. The data show hundreds of thousands of clones, approximately 11% seen once. This specimen comes from a study of beta chain features in type 1 diabetes. General study findings and limits: A pattern of fewer insertions and more deletions at VDJ junctions was seen in type 1 diabetes patients.

The V end was cut by 3 bases, the J end by 5 bases, with 11 bases between. The CDR3 spans 14 residues. Looked up from germline, CDR1 is KGHSH and CDR2 is LQKENI. This receptor was obtained from a woman aged 30 to 39 in good health. Sequenced sample: naive CD4+ T cells from blood. This chain links TRBV18 with TRBJ2-1; TRBD2 might be the D (5 bases). The CDR3 reads CASSPRADNNEQFF. The CDR3, as DNA: TGTGCCAGCTCACCGCGGGCGGATAACAATGAGCAGTTCTTC.